Below, 14 T cell receptor beta chains from the same sample are listed, as sequenced in a study of T cell changes during pregnancy in multiple sclerosis. The method was immunoSEQ multiplex PCR; TCRdb's version includes in-frame clones alone and lacks a portion of them. Here the sample spans under 40,000 clones, approximately 90% being singletons. Sequences were derived from CD4+ T cells from peripheral blood mononuclear cells, sampled before pregnancy. Receptors were obtained from a female donor with multiple sclerosis, enrolled in a pregnancy study.

This clone was observed a single time. The chain's CDR3 is CASSQGAMNTEAFF. The CDR3 bases are TGCGCCAGCTCACAGGGTGCCATGAACACTGAAGCTTTCTTT. This chain joins TRBV5-1 and TRBJ1-1, with D possibly matching TRBD1 (6 bases). The CDR3 runs 14 residues. With 7 bases removed from V and 0 bases from J, the gap between germline ends came to 13 bases. Germline CDR1 SGHRS, CDR2 YFSETQ.

V and J are TRBV11-2 and TRBJ2-7; perhaps TRBD1 as D (5 bases). CDR1 SGHAT and CDR2 FQNNGV come from the germline V gene. V lost 3 bases, J lost 0 bases, and 18 bases lay in between. The CDR3 totals 17 residues. CDR3 sequence: CASSFPRKWGNSYEQYF. DNA for the CDR3: TGTGCCAGCAGCTTCCCCCGTAAGTGGGGCAACTCCTACGAGCAGTACTTC.

The chain combines TRBV6-1 with TRBJ1-1; D is possibly TRBD1 (5 bases). V dropped 3 bases and J dropped 7 bases, with 9 bases sitting between them. The CDR3 runs 12 residues. Germline CDR1 MNHNS, CDR2 SASEGT. CDR3 protein: CASSDRVIEAFF. In nucleotides, the CDR3 is TGTGCCAGCAGTGACAGGGTCATTGAAGCTTTCTTT.

V and J are TRBV5-1 and TRBJ2-7, with 9 bases fitting TRBD1. The CDR3 consists of 16 residues. Germline CDR1 reads SGHRS; CDR2 reads YFSETQ. V shed 3 bases, J shed 3 bases, and the junction held 10 bases outside the gene matches. The CDR3 spells CASSSSTGGGIYEQYF. CDR3 nucleotide sequence: TGCGCCAGCAGCTCGTCGACAGGGGGAGGCATCTACGAGCAGTACTTC.

The chain combines TRBV5-1 with TRBJ2-1; TRBD2 aligns across 11 bases. The CDR3 totals 20 residues. The J segment lost 0 bases and the V segment lost 2 bases, leaving 13 bases of the junction unmatched. Germline CDR1 is SGHRS and CDR2 is YFSETQ. The CDR3 DNA is TGCGCCAGCAGCTTAGGGTGGCTAGCGGGGGGCCCGAGCTCCTACAATGAGCAGTTCTTC. It is translated as CASSLGWLAGGPSSYNEQFF.

The chain employs TRBV2 and TRBJ1-5; D is unresolved. Trimming removed 8 bases at V and 5 bases at J, with 13 bases between. Germline CDR1 is SNHLY and CDR2 is FYNNEI. The CDR3 is 13 residues long. CDR3 region: CASLRELDQPQHF. The CDR3 coding sequence is TGTGCCAGCCTCCGGGAGCTCGATCAGCCCCAGCATTTT. The entire variable domain, with the rest obtained from reference TRBV2 and TRBJ1-5, is as follows: EPEVTQTPSHQVTQMGQEVILRCVPISNHLYFYWYRQILGQKVEFLVSFYNNEISEKSEIFDDQFSVERPDGSNFTLKIRSTKLEDSAMYFCASLRELDQPQHFGDGTRLSIL.

The chain is built from TRBV19 and TRBJ1-6, with 7 bases identical to TRBD1. The CDR3 length is 15 residues. The germline gives CDR1 LNHDA, CDR2 SQIVND (reference sequence). After removal of 5 bases from V and 7 bases from J, the junction contained 8 bases not matched to a gene. The CDR3 bases are TGTGCCAGTAGTTTGGACAGGATGCCCAATTCACCCCTCCACTTT. This translates into CASSLDRMPNSPLHF.

This rearrangement joins TRBV5-1 to TRBJ2-1; D unclear. CDR1 and CDR2 from the germline V gene are SGHRS and YFSETQ. V lost 0 bases and J 2 bases, leaving 12 bases between the germline ends. The length of the CDR3 is 16 residues. This chain's CDR3 is CASSLVALGTYNEQFF. The CDR3 nucleotides are TGCGCCAGCAGCTTGGTGGCCCTAGGTACCTACAATGAGCAGTTCTTC.

This clone was counted between two and nine times. The rearrangement uses TRBV6-1 and TRBJ1-1; 7 nucleotides line up with TRBD1. The J segment lost 12 bases and the V segment lost 2 bases, leaving 9 bases of the junction unmatched. The CDR3 covers 13 residues. CDR1 MNHNS and CDR2 SASEGT come from the germline V gene. CDR3 amino acids: CASSEYDRVVSFF. The CDR3 DNA reads as TGTGCCAGCAGTGAATACGACAGGGTAGTGTCTTTCTTT.

The V and J genes are TRBV25-1 and TRBJ2-7; possible D gene TRBD2, 5 bases. V lost 1 base to trimming and J lost 6 bases, with 19 bases between them. Germline CDR1 reads MGHDK; CDR2 reads SYGVNS. The CDR3 spans 16 residues. The CDR3 DNA reads TGTGCCAGCAGTGAATTAGGAGGCGCTGGGTATAGCGAGCAGTACTTC. Translating gives CASSELGGAGYSEQYF.

The V and J genes are TRBV5-6 and TRBJ1-4; perhaps TRBD1 as D (5 bases). Trimming stripped 5 bases from V and 8 bases from J, with 13 bases between. The CDR3 has 13 amino acids. CDR1 is SGHDT and CDR2 is YYEEEE in the germline V gene. CDR3 sequence (DNA): TGTGCCAGCAGTTCCCCCCGGGGGGAAAAACTGTTTTTT. It is translated as CASSSPRGEKLFF.

This chain uses TRBV4-3 with TRBJ2-5; D is unresolved. V was cut by 1 base and J by 7 bases, with 16 bases left in between. The CDR3 has 15 residues. The germline gives CDR1 LGHNA, CDR2 YSLEER. CDR3 loop: CASSQVGAPAGTQYF. CDR3 sequence (DNA): TGCGCCAGCAGCCAAGTAGGTGCCCCCGCAGGGACCCAGTACTTC.

The V gene is TRBV5-1, the J gene TRBJ2-5; maybe TRBD2 (6 bases). V lost 6 bases and J lost 3, with 12 bases in between. The CDR3 loop spans 13 amino acids. Germline V gene sequence: CDR1 SGHRS, CDR2 YFSETQ. Here the CDR3 DNA reads TGCGCCAGCACCCGACTAGGGAAAGAGACCCAGTACTTC. Its protein is CASTRLGKETQYF.

V gene TRBV2 combines with J gene TRBJ1-2, with D unclear. The CDR3 spans 14 residues. The germline V and J ends were trimmed by 4 bases and 4 bases, with 13 bases remaining between them. Per the germline V gene, CDR1 is SNHLY and CDR2 is FYNNEI. The CDR3 loop reads CASSGLTLGYGYTF. CDR3 in DNA: TGTGCCAGCAGTGGGCTGACATTGGGCTATGGCTACACCTTC.